The 9 T cell receptor beta chains in this list originate from one sample, sequenced in a study of post-analysis software for immune sequencing data (dated by TCRdb to about 2015). What the authors observed across the whole study: Significantly higher frequencies in patients than in controls were found for five or six TRBV segments, including TRBV5-6, TRBV5-1 and TRBV20-1.

These TCRs' antigens remain unknown. Receptor libraries were prepared by PCR. Sequencing instrument: Illumina HiSeq 2500. Unique molecular identifiers were incorporated into TCR beta cDNA libraries to reduce PCR and sequencing biases. Clones were called with MiXCR by TCRdb after fastp trimmed the public reads at Q25, and only in-frame beta chains were retained. Rows with one shared CDR3 protein collapse into an entry with the most common genes and DNA. This sample is represented by about 800,000 distinct CDR3 sequences; 25% to 30% of them were singletons. The top ten clonotypes cover around 0.55% of the sample. The sample taken for sequencing was blood. The source is a girl between 10 and 17 years old with multiple sclerosis.

This clonotype appeared a single time. The gene calls are TRBV29-1 and TRBJ2-1; tentatively, D is TRBD1 (6 bases). The CDR3 consists of 11 residues. V was shortened by 4 bases and J by 8 bases, with 9 bases between the two germline ends. Germline V gene data show CDR1 as SQVTM and CDR2 as ANQGSEA. The CDR3 bases are TGCAGCGTTGCCAGGGGCCATGAGCAGTTCTTC. It encodes CSVARGHEQFF.

The chain uses TRBV20-1 and TRBJ2-5; perhaps TRBD2 as D (6 bases). Germline V gives CDR1 DFQATT, CDR2 SNEGSKA (reference sequence). The CDR3 is 12 amino acids. The V end lost 6 bases, the J end lost 7 bases, and 15 bases lay between the germline ends. The CDR3 here is CSARRRAGTQYF. CDR3 DNA sequence: TGCAGTGCGCGAAGGAGGGCGGGGACCCAGTACTTC.

This clonotype was seen more than once but under ten times. V gene TRBV20-1 combines with J gene TRBJ2-7; TRBD1 matches 11 bases. V shed 0 bases and J 6 bases; nucleotides not matched to a gene: 7. Germline CDR1 reads DFQATT; CDR2 reads SNEGSKA (reference sequence). This CDR3 has 15 amino acids. The CDR3 loop is CSARDPGQGGFEQYF. CDR3 in DNA: TGCAGTGCTAGAGATCCGGGACAGGGGGGATTCGAGCAGTACTTC.

J is TRBJ2-3 and V is TRBV5-1, with 9 bases aligning to TRBD2. The CDR3 contains 17 residues. Germline-derived CDR1 and CDR2 are SGHRS and YFSETQ. J was trimmed by 1 base and V by 0 bases; bases with no gene match: 6. CDR3 protein: CASSLESLAGRTDTQYF. As DNA, the CDR3 is TGCGCCAGCAGCTTGGAGTCCCTAGCGGGGCGCACAGATACGCAGTATTTT.

In this sample, this clonotype turned up a few times. CDR3 in DNA: TGCGCCAGCAGCTCCGGGACAGGGAATTACAATGAGCAGTTCTTC. This translates into CASSSGTGNYNEQFF. This chain joins TRBV5-1 and TRBJ2-1, with 9 bases that match TRBD1. The CDR3 contains 15 residues. V shed 3 bases, J shed 4 bases, and the junction held 5 bases outside the gene matches. Germline CDR1 is SGHRS and CDR2 is YFSETQ.

The chain carries TRBV7-2 and TRBJ1-1; maybe TRBD1 (6 bases). CDR3 length: 15 residues. From germline, CDR1 is SGHTA and CDR2 FQGNSA. Between the trimmed V and J ends, which lost 5 bases and 3 bases, there was a span of 16 bases. The CDR3 nucleotides read TGTGCCAGCAGCGACTGGGGGGCTCGGGACACTGAAGCTTTCTTT. Translated: CASSDWGARDTEAFF.

In DNA form, the CDR3 reads TGCAGTGCTAGAGCAGGGGTGTCAGAGACCCAGTACTTC. It is translated as CSARAGVSETQYF. The chain recombines TRBV20-1 with TRBJ2-5; perhaps TRBD1 as D (6 bases). Looked up from germline, CDR1 is DFQATT and CDR2 is SNEGSKA (reference sequence). The CDR3 has 13 amino acids. The V and J ends lost 1 base and 4 bases respectively, with 10 bases between them.

Note on this clonotype: Germline and junction disagree at one end, which may indicate a read error. The chain couples TRBV28 to TRBJ2-3, with TRBD1 matching over 7 bases. The length of the CDR3 is 17 residues. CDR1 is MDHEN, CDR2 SYDVKM, per germline. The CDR3: CASWGRQGKSGTDTRYF. In nucleotides, the CDR3 is TGTGCCAGCTGGGGGAGACAGGGTAAATCGGGCACAGATACGCGGTATTTT.

This clonotype came up a few times. This chain links TRBV6-2 or TRBV6-3 with TRBJ2-7, with D tentatively TRBD2 (5 bases). The ends were cut back, 6 bases at V and 1 base at J, with 7 bases in the middle. The CDR3 is 12 residues long. Germline CDR1 MNHEY, CDR2 SVGEGT. DNA of the CDR3: TGTGCCAGCAGGAGGGAATCCTACGAGCAGTACTTC. Amino acid sequence: CASRRESYEQYF.